This is a list of T cell receptor beta chains from one sample in a study of a mutant IDH1 vaccine in newly diagnosed glioma. Clones were sequenced by immunoSEQ multiplex PCR, and TCRdb holds only the in-frame ones, with some missing. The sample contains 45,000 to 65,000 clones, roughly 80% of which appear only once. Sample: PBMCs, taken from a glioma patient treated with radiotherapy, temozolomide or both. These receptors all stem from a man between 18 and 35 years old with glioma. Both conserved end residues are part of each CDR3. Each record gives: CDR3 protein, CDR3 DNA, V gene, clone size, CDR3 length, J gene, D gene. D genes are given only for firm matches. Rows may omit the clone size; those that give it use once, few, many or a size class.

cdr3_aa: CASTFPGNTIYF; cdr3_nt: TGTGCCAGCACCTTCCCGGGAAACACCATATATTTT; v_call: TRBV5-4; clone_size: .; cdr3_length: 12; j_call: TRBJ1-3; d_call: .
cdr3_aa: CASSQAPTSEQFF; cdr3_nt: TGCGCCAGCAGCCAAGCCCCGACCTCGGAGCAGTTCTTC; v_call: TRBV4-1; clone_size: .; cdr3_length: 13; j_call: TRBJ2-1; d_call: .
cdr3_aa: CASSFPGQYNSPLHF; cdr3_nt: TGTGCCAGCAGCTTCCCGGGACAGTATAATTCACCCCTCCACTTT; v_call: TRBV11-2; clone_size: .; cdr3_length: 15; j_call: TRBJ1-6; d_call: TRBD1
cdr3_aa: CASSRGTSGSYEQYF; cdr3_nt: TGTGCCAGCAGCCGCGGGACTAGCGGGAGCTACGAGCAGTACTTC; v_call: TRBV6-5; clone_size: .; cdr3_length: 15; j_call: TRBJ2-7; d_call: TRBD2
cdr3_aa: CASSELGYSNQPQHF; cdr3_nt: TGTGCCAGCAGTGAATTAGGGTATAGCAATCAGCCCCAGCATTTT; v_call: TRBV6-1; clone_size: .; cdr3_length: 15; j_call: TRBJ1-5; d_call: .
cdr3_aa: CASSTRTGFGYTF; cdr3_nt: TGCGCCAGCAGCACTCGGACAGGATTTGGCTACACCTTC; v_call: TRBV5-1; clone_size: once; cdr3_length: 13; j_call: TRBJ1-2; d_call: TRBD1
cdr3_aa: CASSVTGSSYNSPLHF; cdr3_nt: TGTGCCAGTAGTGTAACAGGGAGCTCCTATAATTCACCCCTCCACTTT; v_call: TRBV19; clone_size: .; cdr3_length: 16; j_call: TRBJ1-6; d_call: .
cdr3_aa: CASSEGGGGLPYGYTF; cdr3_nt: TGCGCCAGCAGTGAGGGGGGCGGCGGGCTCCCGTATGGCTACACCTTC; v_call: TRBV10-2; clone_size: once; cdr3_length: 16; j_call: TRBJ1-2; d_call: .
cdr3_aa: CASLGTGGNLGNEKLFF; cdr3_nt: TGTGCCAGCCTTGGGACAGGAGGTAATCTCGGTAATGAAAAACTGTTTTTT; v_call: TRBV27; clone_size: .; cdr3_length: 17; j_call: TRBJ1-4; d_call: TRBD1
cdr3_aa: CASSLWVNEQFF; cdr3_nt: TGTGCCAGCAGCTTGTGGGTAAATGAGCAGTTCTTC; v_call: TRBV5-6; clone_size: .; cdr3_length: 12; j_call: TRBJ2-1; d_call: .
cdr3_aa: CSARSGGAIF; cdr3_nt: TGCAGTGCTAGGTCAGGGGGAGCTATTTTT; v_call: TRBV20-1; clone_size: few; cdr3_length: 10; j_call: TRBJ1-4; d_call: TRBD1
cdr3_aa: CASSEAETGGDSF; cdr3_nt: TGTGCCAGCAGTGAAGCGGAGACAGGGGGCGACTCCTTC; v_call: TRBV6-1; clone_size: few; cdr3_length: 13; j_call: TRBJ1-2; d_call: TRBD1
cdr3_aa: CASSLVEGAGYGYTF; cdr3_nt: TGCGCCAGCAGCTTGGTGGAGGGGGCGGGCTATGGCTACACCTTC; v_call: TRBV5-1; clone_size: .; cdr3_length: 15; j_call: TRBJ1-2; d_call: TRBD1
cdr3_aa: CASSQLKGQGNTEAFF; cdr3_nt: TGTGCCAGCAGCCAATTAAAAGGACAGGGGAACACTGAAGCTTTCTTT; v_call: TRBV14; clone_size: .; cdr3_length: 16; j_call: TRBJ1-1; d_call: TRBD1
cdr3_aa: CASSLSEGGYGYTF; cdr3_nt: TGTGCCAGCAGCCTTTCTGAAGGCGGCTATGGCTACACCTTC; v_call: TRBV9; clone_size: .; cdr3_length: 14; j_call: TRBJ1-2; d_call: .
cdr3_aa: CASRPSGLPPDHQFF; cdr3_nt: TGTGCCAGCAGGCCCTCGGGACTCCCACCTGATCATCAGTTCTTC; v_call: TRBV2; clone_size: once; cdr3_length: 15; j_call: TRBJ2-1; d_call: .
cdr3_aa: CASSQDTTGRYGYTF; cdr3_nt: TGCGCCAGCAGCCAAGATACTACAGGGAGATACGGCTACACCTTC; v_call: TRBV4-3; clone_size: .; cdr3_length: 15; j_call: TRBJ1-2; d_call: .
cdr3_aa: CASSLDRWSTEAFF; cdr3_nt: TGTGCCAGCAGCTTAGATCGGTGGAGCACTGAAGCTTTCTTT; v_call: TRBV11-2; clone_size: once; cdr3_length: 14; j_call: TRBJ1-1; d_call: .
cdr3_aa: CASSYTGNTEAFF; cdr3_nt: TGTGCCAGCAGTTACACAGGGAACACTGAAGCTTTCTTT; v_call: TRBV6-5; clone_size: .; cdr3_length: 13; j_call: TRBJ1-1; d_call: .
cdr3_aa: CASSAHRQTYEQYF; cdr3_nt: TGTGCCAGCTCAGCACACCGACAGACCTACGAGCAGTACTTC; v_call: TRBV18; clone_size: .; cdr3_length: 14; j_call: TRBJ2-7; d_call: .
cdr3_aa: CASSHRGALTYGYTF; cdr3_nt: TGTGCCAGCAGTCACCGGGGGGCGCTGACCTATGGCTACACCTTC; v_call: TRBV6-6; clone_size: once; cdr3_length: 15; j_call: TRBJ1-2; d_call: .
cdr3_aa: CASSLNYEQYF; cdr3_nt: TGTGCCAGCAGCCTTAACTACGAGCAGTACTTC; v_call: TRBV7-9; clone_size: .; cdr3_length: 11; j_call: TRBJ2-7; d_call: .
cdr3_aa: CASLPRELRGTEAFF; cdr3_nt: TGTGCCAGCTTACCTAGGGAGCTACGGGGCACTGAAGCTTTCTTT; v_call: TRBV2; clone_size: .; cdr3_length: 15; j_call: TRBJ1-1; d_call: .
cdr3_aa: CASSQDALGDQPQHF; cdr3_nt: TGCGCCAGCAGCCAAGATGCGCTGGGAGATCAGCCCCAGCATTTT; v_call: TRBV4-3; clone_size: .; cdr3_length: 15; j_call: TRBJ1-5; d_call: .
cdr3_aa: CASSLFGQSTDTQYF; cdr3_nt: TGCGCCAGCAGCTTGTTTGGACAGAGCACAGATACGCAGTATTTT; v_call: TRBV5-1; clone_size: .; cdr3_length: 15; j_call: TRBJ2-3; d_call: .
cdr3_aa: CASSYPDRGAEQYF; cdr3_nt: TGTGCCAGCAGTTATCCCGACAGGGGTGCCGAGCAGTACTTC; v_call: TRBV6-6; clone_size: .; cdr3_length: 14; j_call: TRBJ2-7; d_call: TRBD1
cdr3_aa: CASSPSLGSRDTQYF; cdr3_nt: TGTGCCAGCAGCCCATCATTGGGGAGTAGAGATACGCAGTATTTT; v_call: TRBV9; clone_size: once; cdr3_length: 15; j_call: TRBJ2-3; d_call: .
cdr3_aa: CASSALWDRGRNTEAFF; cdr3_nt: TGTGCCAGCAGCGCCCTCTGGGACAGGGGGAGGAACACTGAAGCTTTCTTT; v_call: TRBV5-6; clone_size: .; cdr3_length: 17; j_call: TRBJ1-1; d_call: TRBD1
cdr3_aa: CASSLEGIAGVEQFF; cdr3_nt: TGTGCCAGCAGCTTGGAGGGAATAGCGGGAGTTGAGCAGTTCTTC; v_call: TRBV5-6; clone_size: .; cdr3_length: 15; j_call: TRBJ2-1; d_call: TRBD2
cdr3_aa: CASFEAYLTEAFF; cdr3_nt: TGTGCCAGCTTCGAGGCTTACCTGACTGAAGCTTTCTTT; v_call: TRBV28; clone_size: few; cdr3_length: 13; j_call: TRBJ1-1; d_call: .
cdr3_aa: CASSLDYFGGELFF; cdr3_nt: TGTGCCAGCAGCCTGGACTACTTCGGAGGGGAGCTGTTTTTT; v_call: TRBV9; clone_size: .; cdr3_length: 14; j_call: TRBJ2-2; d_call: .
cdr3_aa: CASSLGQPGAEAFF; cdr3_nt: TGTGCCAGCAGCCTGGGACAGCCAGGGGCTGAAGCTTTCTTT; v_call: TRBV7-9; clone_size: .; cdr3_length: 14; j_call: TRBJ1-1; d_call: TRBD1
cdr3_aa: CASSLGQSNQPQHF; cdr3_nt: TGCGCCAGCAGCTTGGGACAGTCCAATCAGCCCCAGCATTTT; v_call: TRBV5-1; clone_size: .; cdr3_length: 14; j_call: TRBJ1-5; d_call: .
cdr3_aa: CASNPEGHTDTQYF; cdr3_nt: TGTGCCAGCAATCCTGAGGGGCACACAGATACGCAGTATTTT; v_call: TRBV6-6; clone_size: .; cdr3_length: 14; j_call: TRBJ2-3; d_call: .
cdr3_aa: CASSAPRLAGDGGNIQYF; cdr3_nt: TGTGCCAGCAGTGCGCCGAGGCTAGCGGGAGATGGGGGAAACATTCAGTACTTC; v_call: TRBV7-9; clone_size: .; cdr3_length: 18; j_call: TRBJ2-4; d_call: TRBD2
cdr3_aa: CASSYITGEFHGYTF; cdr3_nt: TGTGCCAGCAGTTACATAACAGGGGAGTTCCATGGCTACACCTTC; v_call: TRBV6-5; clone_size: .; cdr3_length: 15; j_call: TRBJ1-2; d_call: TRBD1
cdr3_aa: CASSQGGLSYEQYF; cdr3_nt: TGCGCCAGCAGTCAGGGGGGACTCTCCTACGAGCAGTACTTC; v_call: TRBV23-1; clone_size: .; cdr3_length: 14; j_call: TRBJ2-7; d_call: .
cdr3_aa: CASSHYGTGDHEQYF; cdr3_nt: TGCGCCAGCAGCCATTATGGGACAGGGGACCACGAGCAGTACTTC; v_call: TRBV5-1; clone_size: .; cdr3_length: 15; j_call: TRBJ2-7; d_call: TRBD1
cdr3_aa: CASSQVTGDAVQDQPQHF; cdr3_nt: TGTGCCAGCAGCCAAGTGACAGGGGACGCGGTTCAAGATCAGCCCCAGCATTTT; v_call: TRBV4-2; clone_size: once; cdr3_length: 18; j_call: TRBJ1-5; d_call: TRBD1
cdr3_aa: CASSRDRVSYEQYF; cdr3_nt: TGTGCCAGCAGTAGAGACAGGGTCTCCTACGAGCAGTACTTC; v_call: TRBV6-5; clone_size: .; cdr3_length: 14; j_call: TRBJ2-7; d_call: TRBD1
cdr3_aa: CASSTDRTGELFF; cdr3_nt: TGTGCCAGTAGTACCGACAGAACCGGGGAGCTGTTTTTT; v_call: TRBV19; clone_size: .; cdr3_length: 13; j_call: TRBJ2-2; d_call: .
cdr3_aa: CASSQDQVNTEAFF; cdr3_nt: TGTGCCAGCAGCCAAGATCAGGTGAACACTGAAGCTTTCTTT; v_call: TRBV4-2; clone_size: .; cdr3_length: 14; j_call: TRBJ1-1; d_call: .
cdr3_aa: CASSYGLAGSYEQYF; cdr3_nt: TGTGCCAGCAGTTACGGACTAGCGGGCTCCTACGAGCAGTACTTC; v_call: TRBV6-5; clone_size: .; cdr3_length: 15; j_call: TRBJ2-7; d_call: TRBD2
cdr3_aa: CATRRDIGRNQPQHF; cdr3_nt: TGTGCCACCAGGAGGGACATTGGGCGAAATCAGCCCCAGCATTTT; v_call: TRBV6-5; clone_size: .; cdr3_length: 15; j_call: TRBJ1-5; d_call: .
cdr3_aa: CASSTGRLSNQPQHF; cdr3_nt: TGTGCCAGCAGCACGGGACGGCTAAGCAATCAGCCCCAGCATTTT; v_call: TRBV5-8; clone_size: .; cdr3_length: 15; j_call: TRBJ1-5; d_call: .
cdr3_aa: CASSQRQGNTEAFF; cdr3_nt: TGCGCCAGCAGCCAAAGACAGGGGAACACTGAAGCTTTCTTT; v_call: TRBV4-3; clone_size: once; cdr3_length: 14; j_call: TRBJ1-1; d_call: TRBD1
cdr3_aa: CASSVGTSVTEAFF; cdr3_nt: TGTGCCAGCAGCGTTGGGACGTCAGTCACTGAAGCTTTCTTT; v_call: TRBV9; clone_size: few; cdr3_length: 14; j_call: TRBJ1-1; d_call: .
cdr3_aa: CASSLQQGTLYGYTF; cdr3_nt: TGTGCCAGCAGTTTACAACAGGGTACCCTCTATGGCTACACCTTC; v_call: TRBV27; clone_size: .; cdr3_length: 15; j_call: TRBJ1-2; d_call: .
cdr3_aa: CSASWGYEQYF; cdr3_nt: TGCAGCGCCTCTTGGGGGTACGAGCAGTACTTC; v_call: TRBV29-1; clone_size: .; cdr3_length: 11; j_call: TRBJ2-7; d_call: .
cdr3_aa: CASSQDPVREGGYTF; cdr3_nt: TGCGCCAGCAGCCAAGATCCGGTCAGGGAAGGTGGCTACACCTTC; v_call: TRBV4-3; clone_size: .; cdr3_length: 15; j_call: TRBJ1-2; d_call: .
cdr3_aa: CATSRDLGTHSRDEQYF; cdr3_nt: TGTGCCACCAGCAGAGACTTGGGGACGCACTCTCGGGACGAGCAGTACTTC; v_call: TRBV15; clone_size: .; cdr3_length: 17; j_call: TRBJ2-7; d_call: .
cdr3_aa: CASSLTDNYGYTF; cdr3_nt: TGCGCCAGCAGCTTGACAGATAACTATGGCTACACCTTC; v_call: TRBV5-1; clone_size: .; cdr3_length: 13; j_call: TRBJ1-2; d_call: .
cdr3_aa: CASSYSRLRFALF; cdr3_nt: TGTGCCAGCAGTTACTCGAGGCTTAGGTTTGCGCTTTTT; v_call: TRBV6-6; clone_size: .; cdr3_length: 13; j_call: TRBJ2-2; d_call: .
cdr3_aa: CSSQGRMNTEAFF; cdr3_nt: TGCAGCTCGCAGGGGAGAATGAACACTGAAGCTTTCTTT; v_call: TRBV29-1; clone_size: few; cdr3_length: 13; j_call: TRBJ1-1; d_call: .
cdr3_aa: CASSYGRGTEAFF; cdr3_nt: TGTGCCAGCAGTTACGGGAGGGGCACTGAAGCTTTCTTT; v_call: TRBV6-5; clone_size: few; cdr3_length: 13; j_call: TRBJ1-1; d_call: .
cdr3_aa: CAWSPRTLFNQPQHF; cdr3_nt: TGTGCCTGGAGTCCGAGGACCCTTTTTAATCAGCCCCAGCATTTT; v_call: TRBV30; clone_size: .; cdr3_length: 15; j_call: TRBJ1-5; d_call: .
cdr3_aa: CASSQTANYGYTF; cdr3_nt: TGTGCCAGCAGTCAGACAGCTAACTATGGCTACACCTTC; v_call: TRBV6-5; clone_size: few; cdr3_length: 13; j_call: TRBJ1-2; d_call: .
cdr3_aa: CASSVNEGWSYEQYF; cdr3_nt: TGTGCTAGCAGCGTCAATGAGGGGTGGTCCTACGAGCAGTACTTC; v_call: TRBV7-7; clone_size: .; cdr3_length: 15; j_call: TRBJ2-7; d_call: .